This record looks at one TCR beta chain sequence and its context. The clone's antigen remains unknown. Per-base quality was not reported, and no clone a single base away is much larger than it. The source of the sample is a study of blood T cells in healthy people across ages (dated by TCRdb to 2013 to 2016). Study-wide context: In model experiments, template switching captured roughly one uniquely barcoded TCR beta cDNA molecule for every two T cells. To avoid experimental bias, donors of different ages were randomly spread across the sequencing lanes. To track age-related changes in TCR beta repertoire diversity, the study relied on deep sequencing normalized with unique cDNA molecular identifiers. The study analyzed two additional independent replicas of 1 million unique cDNA reads from the same blood draw for two donors, one aged 18 to 29 and one aged 80 or older. Four age groups were formed from the donors: young (average approximately 17 years), middle-aged (approximately 40), aged (approximately 60) and long-lived (more than 75). On the study overall, not on this receptor specifically: Estimates of total diversity based on one million sequenced T cells were considered lower bounds and underestimates. There was a strong correlation between observed TCR beta diversity and the percentage of naive T cells measured by flow cytometry. Compared with the aged group, the long-lived group had more naive CD4+ T cells, fewer expanded clones and increased TCR diversity, suggesting age selection. Observed TCR beta diversity per million T cells fell roughly linearly with age, and a significant reduction was already apparent by age around 44. Because donor CMV infection status was unknown, age-related changes in expanded clonotypes were potentially confounded. Conclusive comparison of naive and antigen-experienced compartments was prevented by the profiling of bulk unsorted PBMCs.

The donors were 40 or so Caucasian individuals from Russia, aged roughly 6 to 90 years, who were systemically healthy. Each donor gave 9.5 to 10 milliliters of peripheral blood, drawn into EDTA-treated Vacutainer tubes. PBMCs were isolated by Ficoll-Paque density-gradient centrifugation, with at least 7 million obtained per sample. Total RNA was extracted from PBMCs with Trizol reagent, with at least 6 micrograms obtained per sample. Naive CD45RAhigh/CD27high T cell percentages were measured by flow cytometry on a PBMC aliquot from every donor. The CDR3 goes from the cysteine to the phenylalanine over 14 residues. Only CDR3 DNA is held: 42 bases, read in frame from base 1. The germline V gene encodes CDR1 SEHNR and CDR2 FQNEAQ (reference sequence). V trim: 5 bases; J trim: 6 bases; unmatched bases: 10. To prepare the library, 5' RACE was applied. Sequencing took place on an Illumina HiSeq 2500. A second PCR of about 6 to 11 cycles was performed with a sample-barcoded 5' primer and a J-beta primer mix. A unique molecular identifier was introduced onto each TCR beta cDNA molecule by a template-switch 5' adaptor carrying 12 random nucleotides. Each sample yielded at least 2.5 million CDR3-containing paired-end reads. First-strand cDNA was synthesized from all RNA with the Mint cDNA synthesis kit, primed by a TRBC-specific oligonucleotide. Following uracil-DNA glycosylase treatment, a first 18-cycle PCR with universal primers M1SS and BC2_uni_R was performed on all cDNA. In the authors' own workflow: Normalization of each sample was performed by random selection of 1 million high-quality reads, each carrying a distinct molecular identifier. Instead of being binned into consensus sequences, reads that shared molecular identifiers were thrown out. MiTCR, with a Q25 quality threshold and the strictest error-elimination algorithm, was used for CDR3 identification, clonotype clustering and error correction. Lower-bound total TCR beta diversity was estimated with a nonparametric unseen species model using Euler transformation. The public sequencing data were trimmed at Q25 with fastp and processed into clonotypes with MiXCR by TCRdb, which kept only in-frame beta chains. A single entry per CDR3 protein holds the most common genes and DNA from its merged rows. The V and J calls reflect TCRdb's pipeline rather than the authors' work. Present in this sample are about a million distinct CDR3 sequences, about 51% of which were seen just once. The ten largest clones represent about a fifth of the sample.

The chain uses TRBV7-9 and TRBJ2-7; 7 middle bases align to TRBD2. The specimen sequenced was blood. This receptor was taken from an older woman in good health. The DNA reads as follows: TGTGCCAGCAGCCTTGCTGGCGGGAGTCTCGAGCAGTACTTC. It is translated as CASSLAGGSLEQYF.